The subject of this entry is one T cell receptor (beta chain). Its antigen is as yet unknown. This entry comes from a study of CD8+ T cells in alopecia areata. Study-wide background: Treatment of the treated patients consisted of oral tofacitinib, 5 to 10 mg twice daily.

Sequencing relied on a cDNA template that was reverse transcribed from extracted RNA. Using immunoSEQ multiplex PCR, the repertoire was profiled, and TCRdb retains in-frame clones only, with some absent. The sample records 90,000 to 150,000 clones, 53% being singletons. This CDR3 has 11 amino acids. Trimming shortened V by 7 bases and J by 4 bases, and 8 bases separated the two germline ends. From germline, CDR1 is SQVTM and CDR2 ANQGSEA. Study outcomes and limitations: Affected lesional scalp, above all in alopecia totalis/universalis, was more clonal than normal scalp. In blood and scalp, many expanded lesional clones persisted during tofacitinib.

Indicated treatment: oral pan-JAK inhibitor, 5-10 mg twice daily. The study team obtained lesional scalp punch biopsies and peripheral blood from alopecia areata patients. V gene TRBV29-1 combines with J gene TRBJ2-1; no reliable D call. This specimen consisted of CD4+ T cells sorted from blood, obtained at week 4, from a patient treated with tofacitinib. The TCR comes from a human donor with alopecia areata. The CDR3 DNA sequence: TGCAGCGCTGTATATTACAATGAGCAGTTCTTC. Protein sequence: CSAVYYNEQFF.